Below, one T cell receptor beta chain is given with its context. With 10 bases clipped from V and 0 bases from J, the junction kept 6 bases outside the gene matches. CDR1 and CDR2 (germline): SNHLY, FYNNEI. The CDR3 loop spans 14 amino acids. Here immunoSEQ multiplex PCR was the method, and the copy in TCRdb shows in-frame clones only, minus some. This table holds about 20,000 clones, roughly 90% found once. The source of the sample is a study of T cells after posttransplantation cyclophosphamide. Control samples came 1 year after myeloablative marrow transplants with methotrexate plus calcineurin inhibitor.

The V gene is TRBV2, the J gene TRBJ2-3; 8 bases fit TRBD2. Source: PBMCs, taken after an allogeneic stem cell transplant with a calcineurin inhibitor and methotrexate. This sequence originates from a female patient aged 50 to 65 who received an allogeneic stem cell transplant from an unrelated donor, was CMV-positive, and had chronic GVHD only. Some T cells may have originated in the graft donor. Here the CDR3 DNA reads TGTGCCATAACTAGCGGAAGAAGCACAGATACGCAGTATTTT. Translating it yields CAITSGRSTDTQYF.